This TCR beta chain was captured by sequencing in a study of T cell changes during pregnancy in multiple sclerosis. With V trimmed by 4 bases and J by 2 bases, 12 bases remained unmatched. Germline-derived CDR1 and CDR2 are LGHNA and YSLEER. This CDR3 has 17 residues. The protocol was immunoSEQ multiplex PCR, while the TCRdb copy is restricted to in-frame clones and leaves out a portion. The repertoire has 30,000 or so clones, around nine tenths of them found once; the top ten carry about 5.4%. The clonotype comes from a female donor with multiple sclerosis, enrolled in a pregnancy study. The V and J genes are TRBV4-3 and TRBJ2-3; 7 bases line up with TRBD2. The sample consisted of CD8+ T cells from peripheral blood mononuclear cells, taken in the first trimester of pregnancy. CDR3 DNA: TGCGCCAGCAGCCTAGCGAGGCTAGCGGAGACCACAGATACGCAGTATTTT. Translated: CASSLARLAETTDTQYF.